The TCR beta chain described here comes from a study of cytomegalovirus exposure and HLA in healthy donors. Findings of the study overall: Presence/absence comparisons presumed near-even sequencing depth among donors. Cytomegalovirus association was assigned to around 150 TCR beta chains.

The PCR was carried out with 60 Vbeta primers and 13 Jbeta primers. Here immunoSEQ multiplex PCR was the method, and the copy in TCRdb shows in-frame clones only, minus some. This table holds roughly 200,000 clones, around 80% found once. Of note for this clone: Its specificity is not known.

The sequence was obtained from a man in his forties or fifties in good health and CMV-seronegative. The sample consisted of PBMCs.

CDR3 protein: CASSSLNQPQHF. Here the CDR3 DNA reads TGTGCCAGCAGTTCATTGAATCAGCCCCAGCATTTT. The chain couples TRBV7-9 to TRBJ1-5; D uncertain. Between the trimmed V and J ends, which lost 6 bases and 4 bases, there was a span of 7 bases. CDR3 length equals 12 residues. CDR1 SEHNR and CDR2 FQNEAQ come from the germline V gene (reference sequence).